The 23 T cell receptor beta chains reported below all come from one sample, sequenced in a study of shared clonotypes between healthy human individuals. Measured with immunoSEQ multiplex PCR; TCRdb has only the in-frame clones, and not every one. The sample consists of some 1.4 million clones, more than 95% of them appearing once. Specimen: naive CD4+ T cells sorted from blood. The subset was: CD45RA+ positively selected. The receptors shown here come from a man aged 25 to 40 in good health.

The chain carries TRBV5-1 and TRBJ2-7; D may be TRBD1 or TRBD2 (5 bases each). The CDR3 runs to 14 residues. The germline V gene encodes CDR1 SGHRS and CDR2 YFSETQ. V lost 0 bases, J lost 6 bases, and 13 bases lay in between. This CDR3 reads CASSLEVGAGEQYF. The CDR3 DNA reads as TGCGCCAGCAGCTTGGAGGTAGGGGCGGGCGAGCAGTACTTC.

This sequence joins TRBV25-1 and TRBJ2-7, with D possibly being TRBD1 (5 bases). The CDR3 totals 15 residues. Trimming cost V 2 bases and J 3 bases, with 14 bases left between them. The V gene's germline CDR1 is MGHDK and CDR2 SYGVNS. The CDR3 loop reads CASSEPRQGNYEQYF. The CDR3 DNA sequence: TGTGCCAGCAGTGAACCCCGGCAGGGTAACTACGAGCAGTACTTC.

This chain links TRBV5-4 with TRBJ2-7, with D uncertain. The V end lost 2 bases, the J end lost 0 bases, and 6 bases lay between the germline ends. Germline assignment: CDR1 SGHNT and CDR2 YYREEE (reference sequence). CDR3 length: 13 residues. CDR3 bases: TGTGCCAGCAGCTTCAGGAGCTCCTACGAGCAGTACTTC. This translates into CASSFRSSYEQYF. Full variable domain (outside the CDR3, taken from reference TRBV5-4 and TRBJ2-7): ETGVTQSPTHLIKTRGQQVTLRCSSQSGHNTVSWYQQALGQGPQFIFQYYREEENGRGNFPPRFSGLQFPNYSSELNVNALELDDSALYLCASSFRSSYEQYFGPGTRLTVT.

With regard to this clone: The same CDR3 can be traced to other DNA sequences in this sample. The gene calls are TRBV5-1 and TRBJ2-5, with D unclear. The CDR3 has 13 amino acids. V gave up 0 bases and J gave up 1 base, with 4 bases separating them. Germline-derived CDR1 and CDR2 are SGHRS and YFSETQ. In DNA, the CDR3 is TGCGCCAGCAGCTTGGGAGCCCAAGAGACCCAGTACTTC. The encoded protein is CASSLGAQETQYF. Based on the CDR3 plus reference TRBV5-1 and TRBJ2-5, the full variable domain is KAGVTQTPRYLIKTRGQQVTLSCSPISGHRSVSWYQQTPGQGLQFLFEYFSETQRNKGNFPGRFSGRQFSNSRSEMNVSTLELGDSALYLCASSLGAQETQYFGPGTRLLVL.

V gene TRBV28 combines with J gene TRBJ2-1; D possibly corresponds to TRBD2 (6 bases). This CDR3 has 18 amino acids. Trimming stripped 6 bases from V and 0 bases from J, with 21 bases between. Per the germline V gene, CDR1 is MDHEN and CDR2 is SYDVKM. CDR3: CASRFLPMGGGSYNEQFF. As DNA, the CDR3 is TGTGCCAGCAGATTTCTACCCATGGGGGGAGGCTCCTACAATGAGCAGTTCTTC.

Points on this clone: Other DNA sequences from this sample encode an identical CDR3 as well. V usage is TRBV6-1 and J usage is TRBJ2-7; weak D call: TRBD2 (6 bases). CDR3 length: 13 residues. Trimming left V 6 bases short and J 2 bases short, with 11 bases between. Germline V CDR1 and CDR2: MNHNS, SASEGT. CDR3 sequence (DNA): TGTGCCAGCAGGAGTCGGGGGACCTACGAGCAGTACTTC. Its protein is CASRSRGTYEQYF.

The rearrangement joins TRBV28 to TRBJ1-5; 8 nucleotides line up with TRBD1. Germline loops: CDR1 MDHEN, CDR2 SYDVKM. The CDR3 contains 15 residues. V shed 6 bases and J 2 bases; nucleotides not matched to a gene: 6. The CDR3 region has the DNA TGTGCCAGCAGGCCTGAGGGACAGGGCAATCAGCCCCAGCATTTT. It translates to CASRPEGQGNQPQHF.

The chain links TRBV6-1 to TRBJ2-2; D may be TRBD2 (5 bases). Trimming pared 2 bases from V and 7 bases from J, leaving 8 bases between. The germline V gene has CDR1 MNHNS and CDR2 SASEGT. The CDR3 runs 13 residues. CDR3 DNA sequence: TGTGCCAGCAGTGAACTAGCTGTCGGGGAGCTGTTTTTT. This codes for CASSELAVGELFF.

The chain has TRBV18 and TRBJ1-2, with D hard to call. The CDR3 has 17 amino acids. Germline values: CDR1 KGHSH, CDR2 LQKENI. The germline V and J ends were trimmed by 3 bases and 2 bases, with 19 bases remaining between them. CDR3 region: CASSPQHPAAENYGYTF. The CDR3 nucleotides read TGTGCCAGCTCACCCCAGCATCCGGCAGCCGAAAACTATGGCTACACCTTC.

The CDR3 sequence is CASSLSGTTYEQYF. The CDR3 DNA reads as TGTGCCAGCAGTTTGTCAGGGACCACCTACGAGCAGTACTTC. The chain is built from TRBV28 and TRBJ2-7; D assignment may be TRBD1 or TRBD2 (5 bases each). CDR3 length: 14 residues. Germline CDR1 MDHEN, CDR2 SYDVKM. The ends were cut back, 3 bases at V and 2 bases at J, with 11 bases in the middle.

The chain joins TRBV18 to TRBJ2-3; D perhaps matches TRBD2 (6 bases). Germline values: CDR1 KGHSH, CDR2 LQKENI. V lost 8 bases, J lost 2 bases, and 20 bases lay in between. The CDR3 covers 16 residues. The CDR3 region has the DNA TGTGCCAGCCGAACCGGGAGCACCATCTCCACAGATACGCAGTATTTT. Translating it yields CASRTGSTISTDTQYF. The full variable domain, completed using reference TRBV18 and TRBJ2-3, is NAGVMQNPRHLVRRRGQEARLRCSPMKGHSHVYWYRQLPEEGLKFMVYLQKENIIDESGMPKERFSAEFPKEGPSILRIQQVVRGDSAAYFCASRTGSTISTDTQYFGPGTRLTVL.

The chain uses TRBV5-1 and TRBJ2-5, with 12 bases identical to TRBD1. The DNA matches TRBJ2-7 better at its end, which makes the J call doubtful. Germline V lookup: CDR1 SGHRS, CDR2 YFSETQ. CDR3 length: 14 residues. Here the CDR3 DNA reads TGCGCCAGCAGCCTCCGGGACAGGGGGCTCGAGCAGTACTTC. Translating it yields CASSLRDRGLEQYF.

The genes are TRBV18 and TRBJ1-5; TRBD1 might be the D (5 bases). This CDR3 is built from 14 residues. The germline V and J ends were trimmed by 3 bases and 9 bases, with 15 bases remaining between them. The germline V gene encodes CDR1 KGHSH and CDR2 LQKENI. Written as DNA, the CDR3 is TGTGCCAGCTCACCTTCCAGGGACTCTTGGCCCCAGCATTTT. This gives the protein CASSPSRDSWPQHF.

V is TRBV27 and J is TRBJ2-2; no clear D gene. The germline CDR1 and CDR2 sequences are MNHEY and SMNVEV (reference sequence). The CDR3 spans 13 residues. Trimming removed 6 bases from V and 5 bases from J, with 10 bases in between. The CDR3 sequence: CASSGPRTGELFF. The DNA for the CDR3 is TGTGCCAGCAGCGGGCCTCGAACCGGGGAGCTGTTTTTT.

Worth noting for this clone: Other DNA sequences in the same sample also yield this CDR3. The chain recombines TRBV5-4 with TRBJ2-7, with D perhaps TRBD2 (6 bases). V was cut by 3 bases and J by 2 bases, with 12 bases left in between. The germline V gene has CDR1 SGHNT and CDR2 YYREEE (reference sequence). The CDR3 is 14 amino acids. CDR3 amino acids: CASSSSGSPYEQYF. Written as DNA, the CDR3 is TGTGCCAGCAGCTCAAGCGGGTCCCCCTACGAGCAGTACTTC. Looking up the rest from reference TRBV5-4 and TRBJ2-7 gives the full variable domain: ETGVTQSPTHLIKTRGQQVTLRCSSQSGHNTVSWYQQALGQGPQFIFQYYREEENGRGNFPPRFSGLQFPNYSSELNVNALELDDSALYLCASSSSGSPYEQYFGPGTRLTVT.

This sequence joins TRBV4-1 and TRBJ2-1, with 7 bases lining up with TRBD1. Germline trimming cut 4 bases from V and 1 base from J; bases unmatched to any gene: 13. Germline V gene sequence: CDR1 MGHRA, CDR2 YSYEKL. The CDR3 consists of 18 residues. For the CDR3, the DNA is TGCGCCAGCAGCCGGCACGGCACCGGGACAGATTCCTACAATGAGCAGTTCTTC. This gives the protein CASSRHGTGTDSYNEQFF.

The chain links TRBV5-4 to TRBJ2-3; D is uncertain. The V gene's germline CDR1 is SGHNT and CDR2 YYREEE (reference sequence). The CDR3 is 13 residues long. V gave up 10 bases and J gave up 0 bases, with 12 bases separating them. CDR3 loop: CAVTRRSTDTQYF. The CDR3 bases are TGTGCCGTTACCCGTCGAAGCACAGATACGCAGTATTTT.

The V call is TRBV5-5, the J call TRBJ2-2; 13 nucleotides line up with TRBD2. CDR1 SGHKS and CDR2 YYEKEE come from the germline V gene (reference sequence). Trimming at V came to 0 bases and at J to 4 bases, leaving 6 bases not matched to a gene. This CDR3 region has 18 residues. The CDR3 loop is CASSLASLAGGGTGELFF. The CDR3 nucleotides are TGTGCCAGCAGCTTGGCCTCACTAGCGGGAGGGGGCACCGGGGAGCTGTTTTTT.

About this clone: The junction and the germline gene differ at one end; a read error may be behind it. The chain couples TRBV6-5 to TRBJ2-7; 7 nucleotides match TRBD2. CDR3 length: 12 residues. Germline assignment: CDR1 MNHEY and CDR2 SVGAGI. CDR3 bases: TGTGCCAGCAGTTACTCCCGGGACTACCACGTCTTC. It yields the protein CASSYSRDYHVF.

The chain is built from TRBV6-4 and TRBJ2-3; D is perhaps TRBD2 (6 bases). The CDR3 runs 14 residues. V was clipped by 6 bases and J by 4 bases, with 14 bases between them. The germline CDR1 and CDR2 sequences are MRHNA and SNTAGT. The CDR3 region has the DNA TGTGCCAGCAGACGGGACTCCAGGGCAGATACGCAGTATTTT. This sequence encodes CASRRDSRADTQYF.

The chain recombines TRBV7-2 with TRBJ2-1; 9 bases align to TRBD1. Trimming took 1 base from V and 8 from J; bases not matched to a gene: 9. Germline assignment: CDR1 SGHTA and CDR2 FQGNSA. CDR3 length: 16 amino acids. The CDR3 sequence: CASSLGPGQGGHEQFF. In nucleotides, the CDR3 is TGTGCCAGCAGCTTAGGCCCGGGACAGGGTGGCCATGAGCAGTTCTTC.

The genes are TRBV7-6 and TRBJ2-3; D may be TRBD1 or TRBD2 (5 bases each). With 5 bases removed from V and 0 bases from J, the gap between germline ends came to 15 bases. The CDR3 consists of 16 residues. Germline CDR1 SGHVS, CDR2 FNYEAQ. This CDR3 reads CASSESRGRSTDTQYF. DNA of the CDR3: TGTGCCAGCAGCGAAAGTCGGGGACGGAGCACAGATACGCAGTATTTT.

The CDR3 coding sequence is TGCGCCAGCAGCTTGGTCGGAGTAGCGGGCTCGAACACCGGGGAGCTGTTTTTT. This sequence encodes CASSLVGVAGSNTGELFF. The chain has TRBV5-1 and TRBJ2-2; TRBD2 matches 7 bases. V gave up 0 bases and J gave up 0 bases; unmatched junction bases: 8. The germline V gene has CDR1 SGHRS and CDR2 YFSETQ. The CDR3 is 18 amino acids. Supplemented by reference TRBV5-1 and TRBJ2-2, the full variable domain reads KAGVTQTPRYLIKTRGQQVTLSCSPISGHRSVSWYQQTPGQGLQFLFEYFSETQRNKGNFPGRFSGRQFSNSRSEMNVSTLELGDSALYLCASSLVGVAGSNTGELFFGEGSRLTVL.